This TCR beta chain appears in the sequencing data of a study of beta chain features in type 1 diabetes. General study points: Shortening of TCRB CDR3s, moderate but significant, appeared in all four CD4+ subsets of Type 1 diabetes patients.

Investigators reverse transcribed all isolated RNA, so they sequenced expressed TCRB transcripts. The table came from immunoSEQ multiplex PCR; TCRdb's copy has only in-frame clones and leaves some out. The sample contains about 140,000 clones, 9% to 10% of which appear only once. The authors took one heparinised blood draw, averaging about 116 mL, from each donor. Sorted populations were all over 98% pure. Note on this clone: Its antigen remains unidentified.

The CDR3 sequence is 13 residues long. Trimming removed 8 bases at V and 7 bases at J, with 18 bases between. Germline V gives CDR1 MNHEY, CDR2 SVGAGI. This chain connects TRBV6-5 to TRBJ2-7; D may be TRBD2 (5 bases). The sequenced sample was central memory CD4+ T cells from blood. The receptor was isolated from a woman in her thirties or forties in good health. CDR3 in amino acids: CASGRGQESEQYF. The CDR3 DNA sequence: TGTGCCAGCGGTCGCGGGCAAGAGTCGGAGCAGTACTTC.